The 7 T cell receptor beta chains reported below all come from one sample, sequenced in a study of T cells after yellow fever vaccination. MiXCR, run by TCRdb on the 5' RACE reads, gives a single entry per CDR3 protein. Of more than 25,000 distinct CDR3 sequences listed, roughly 6% are singletons. The sample here was PBMCs, either bulk or a sorted T-cell subset (CD4+, CD8+, memory, or dextramer-sorted; not recorded which), taken on the day of the yellow fever booster vaccination. The receptors were gathered from a man aged 25-45 years who received the YFV17D yellow fever vaccine.

This clonotype showed up many times. This chain connects TRBV9 to TRBJ1-1, with 7 nucleotides matching TRBD1. The CDR3 sequence is 14 residues long. CDR1 is SGDLS, CDR2 YYNGEE, per germline. Germline trimming cut 4 bases from V and 4 bases from J; bases unmatched to any gene: 7. CDR3 bases: TGTGCCAGCAGCCTCACAGGGGAAGGCACTGAAGCTTTCTTT. Its protein is CASSLTGEGTEAFF.

For this clonotype: This may be a read error, as it is one base from a much larger clone. The gene calls are TRBV24-1 and TRBJ2-3; TRBD2 agrees at 11 bases. Trimming removed 4 bases from V and 2 bases from J; junction bases left unmatched: 7. Per germline, CDR1 KGHDR and CDR2 SFDVKD. CDR3 length equals 17 residues. The DNA of the CDR3 is TGTGCCACCAGTGAATCTCCTAGCGGGAGGCCCACAGATACGCAGTATTTT. It translates to CATSESPSGRPTDTQYF.

There are many counts of this clonotype. The chain has TRBV7-6 and TRBJ2-7; D gene unclear. The CDR3 has 12 amino acids. V was cut by 4 bases and J by 5 bases, with 9 bases left in between. Germline V gene sequence: CDR1 SGHVS, CDR2 FNYEAQ. The chain's CDR3 is CASSYFQDEQYF. The CDR3 DNA sequence: TGTGCCAGCAGCTATTTCCAGGACGAGCAGTACTTC. Supplemented by reference TRBV7-6 and TRBJ2-7, the full variable domain reads GAGVSQSPRYKVTKRGQDVALRCDPISGHVSLYWYRQALGQGPEFLTYFNYEAQQDKSGLPNDRFSAERPEGSISTLTIQRTEQRDSAMYRCASSYFQDEQYFGPGTRLTVT.

This clonotype was counted at least ten times. The chain recombines TRBV7-2 with TRBJ2-1; 10 bases fit TRBD1. The CDR3 extends over 16 amino acids. Germline values: CDR1 SGHTA, CDR2 FQGNSA. J was trimmed by 3 bases and V by 0 bases; bases with no gene match: 2. CDR3 sequence reads: CASSLARTGGYNEQFF. The DNA of the CDR3 is TGTGCCAGCAGCTTAGCTCGGACAGGGGGCTACAATGAGCAGTTCTTC.

This clonotype turned up a few times. The V call is TRBV9, the J call TRBJ2-2; D is ambiguous. With 4 bases removed from V and 7 bases from J, the gap between germline ends came to 11 bases. The germline V gene has CDR1 SGDLS and CDR2 YYNGEE. This CDR3 spans 13 amino acids. The CDR3 region has the DNA TGTGCCAGCAGCCCAGACCCCAGCGGGGAGCTGTTTTTT. Protein sequence: CASSPDPSGELFF.

The J gene is TRBJ2-4, the V gene TRBV10-3; TRBD1 aligns across 7 bases. V was clipped by 5 bases and J by 9 bases; unmatched bases: 4. The CDR3 loop spans 12 amino acids. Per the germline V gene, CDR1 is ENHRY and CDR2 is SYGVKD. CDR3 region: CAISSGQSIQYF. The CDR3 DNA sequence: TGTGCCATCAGTTCGGGACAGTCCATTCAGTACTTC.

This clonotype was seen a few times. The gene calls are TRBV5-8 and TRBJ2-1, with D perhaps matching TRBD2 (5 bases). This CDR3 comprises 15 residues. Germline V gives CDR1 SGHTS, CDR2 YDEGEE. The ends were cut back, 6 bases at V and 7 bases at J, with 20 bases in the middle. This chain's CDR3 is CASIPGYVGRNEQFF. The CDR3 DNA follows: TGTGCCAGCATCCCGGGGTACGTGGGTAGAAATGAGCAGTTCTTC. The complete variable domain, with remaining parts taken from reference TRBV5-8 and TRBJ2-1, reads EAGVTQSPTHLIKTRGQQATLRCSPISGHTSVYWYQQALGLGLQFLLWYDEGEERNRGNFPPRFSGRQFPNYSSELNVNALELEDSALYLCASIPGYVGRNEQFFGPGTRLTVL.